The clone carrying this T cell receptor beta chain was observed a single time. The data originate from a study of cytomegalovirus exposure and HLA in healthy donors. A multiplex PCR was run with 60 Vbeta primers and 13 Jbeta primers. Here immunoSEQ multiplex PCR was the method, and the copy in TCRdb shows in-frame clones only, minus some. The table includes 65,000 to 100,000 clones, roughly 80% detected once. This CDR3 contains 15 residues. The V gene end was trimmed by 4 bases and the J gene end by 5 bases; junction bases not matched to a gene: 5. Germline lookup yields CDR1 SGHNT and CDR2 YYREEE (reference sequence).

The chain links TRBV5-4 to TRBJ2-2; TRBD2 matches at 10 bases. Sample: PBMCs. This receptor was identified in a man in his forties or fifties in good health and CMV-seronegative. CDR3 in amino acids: CASSNLAGETGELFF. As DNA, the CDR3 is TGTGCCAGCAGCAATCTAGCGGGGGAAACCGGGGAGCTGTTTTTT. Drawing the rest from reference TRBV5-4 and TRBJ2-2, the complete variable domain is ETGVTQSPTHLIKTRGQQVTLRCSSQSGHNTVSWYQQALGQGPQFIFQYYREEENGRGNFPPRFSGLQFPNYSSELNVNALELDDSALYLCASSNLAGETGELFFGEGSRLTVL.